This record concerns one T cell receptor beta chain sequence. The CDR3 spans 16 residues. Trimming shortened V by 1 base and J by 2 bases, and 14 bases separated the two germline ends. Germline V gene data show CDR1 as MNHEY and CDR2 as SMNVEV (reference sequence). This entry is derived from a study of blood T cell repertoires in COVID-19. Study in general: COVID-19 samples, acute and convalescent, were from the United States, Italy and Spain. In each case, the material was cDNA or gDNA derived from T cells, B-cell-depleted T cells, or PBMCs.

Original methodology: Amplification of reference gene primers provided the estimated nucleated cell counts. This table comes from immunoSEQ multiplex PCR, and its TCRdb copy is limited to in-frame clones, with some not included. That table supplies the V and J calls and clone size; D and trimming were determined from the DNA. This table holds fewer than 100,000 clones, more than 75% found once. The chain combines TRBV27 with TRBJ2-5; a weak D match, TRBD1 (5 bases). This receptor was obtained from a human donor with acute or convalescent COVID-19. The donor label of this sample is uncertain. Sequenced input: peripheral blood. CDR3 nucleotides: TGTGCCAGCAGTTTATTTGGTGACAGAGCACAAGAGACCCAGTACTTC. Translating gives CASSLFGDRAQETQYF.